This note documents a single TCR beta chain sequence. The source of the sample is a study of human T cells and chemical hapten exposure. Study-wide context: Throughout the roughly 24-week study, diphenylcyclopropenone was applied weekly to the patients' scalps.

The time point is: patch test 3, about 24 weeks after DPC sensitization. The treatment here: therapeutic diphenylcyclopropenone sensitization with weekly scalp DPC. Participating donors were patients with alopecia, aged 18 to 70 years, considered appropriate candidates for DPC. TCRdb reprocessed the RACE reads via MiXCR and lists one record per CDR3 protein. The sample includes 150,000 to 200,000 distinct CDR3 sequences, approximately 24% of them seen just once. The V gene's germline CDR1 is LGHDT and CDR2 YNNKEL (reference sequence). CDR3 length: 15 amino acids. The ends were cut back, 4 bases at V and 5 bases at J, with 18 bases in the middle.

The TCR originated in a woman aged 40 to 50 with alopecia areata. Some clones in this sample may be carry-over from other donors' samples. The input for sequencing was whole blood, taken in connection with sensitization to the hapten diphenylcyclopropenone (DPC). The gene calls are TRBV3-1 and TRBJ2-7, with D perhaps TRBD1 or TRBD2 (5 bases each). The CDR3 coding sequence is TGTGCCAGCAGCCCCCCGCGCTCAGGGAGCCACGAGCAGTACTTC. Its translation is CASSPPRSGSHEQYF.